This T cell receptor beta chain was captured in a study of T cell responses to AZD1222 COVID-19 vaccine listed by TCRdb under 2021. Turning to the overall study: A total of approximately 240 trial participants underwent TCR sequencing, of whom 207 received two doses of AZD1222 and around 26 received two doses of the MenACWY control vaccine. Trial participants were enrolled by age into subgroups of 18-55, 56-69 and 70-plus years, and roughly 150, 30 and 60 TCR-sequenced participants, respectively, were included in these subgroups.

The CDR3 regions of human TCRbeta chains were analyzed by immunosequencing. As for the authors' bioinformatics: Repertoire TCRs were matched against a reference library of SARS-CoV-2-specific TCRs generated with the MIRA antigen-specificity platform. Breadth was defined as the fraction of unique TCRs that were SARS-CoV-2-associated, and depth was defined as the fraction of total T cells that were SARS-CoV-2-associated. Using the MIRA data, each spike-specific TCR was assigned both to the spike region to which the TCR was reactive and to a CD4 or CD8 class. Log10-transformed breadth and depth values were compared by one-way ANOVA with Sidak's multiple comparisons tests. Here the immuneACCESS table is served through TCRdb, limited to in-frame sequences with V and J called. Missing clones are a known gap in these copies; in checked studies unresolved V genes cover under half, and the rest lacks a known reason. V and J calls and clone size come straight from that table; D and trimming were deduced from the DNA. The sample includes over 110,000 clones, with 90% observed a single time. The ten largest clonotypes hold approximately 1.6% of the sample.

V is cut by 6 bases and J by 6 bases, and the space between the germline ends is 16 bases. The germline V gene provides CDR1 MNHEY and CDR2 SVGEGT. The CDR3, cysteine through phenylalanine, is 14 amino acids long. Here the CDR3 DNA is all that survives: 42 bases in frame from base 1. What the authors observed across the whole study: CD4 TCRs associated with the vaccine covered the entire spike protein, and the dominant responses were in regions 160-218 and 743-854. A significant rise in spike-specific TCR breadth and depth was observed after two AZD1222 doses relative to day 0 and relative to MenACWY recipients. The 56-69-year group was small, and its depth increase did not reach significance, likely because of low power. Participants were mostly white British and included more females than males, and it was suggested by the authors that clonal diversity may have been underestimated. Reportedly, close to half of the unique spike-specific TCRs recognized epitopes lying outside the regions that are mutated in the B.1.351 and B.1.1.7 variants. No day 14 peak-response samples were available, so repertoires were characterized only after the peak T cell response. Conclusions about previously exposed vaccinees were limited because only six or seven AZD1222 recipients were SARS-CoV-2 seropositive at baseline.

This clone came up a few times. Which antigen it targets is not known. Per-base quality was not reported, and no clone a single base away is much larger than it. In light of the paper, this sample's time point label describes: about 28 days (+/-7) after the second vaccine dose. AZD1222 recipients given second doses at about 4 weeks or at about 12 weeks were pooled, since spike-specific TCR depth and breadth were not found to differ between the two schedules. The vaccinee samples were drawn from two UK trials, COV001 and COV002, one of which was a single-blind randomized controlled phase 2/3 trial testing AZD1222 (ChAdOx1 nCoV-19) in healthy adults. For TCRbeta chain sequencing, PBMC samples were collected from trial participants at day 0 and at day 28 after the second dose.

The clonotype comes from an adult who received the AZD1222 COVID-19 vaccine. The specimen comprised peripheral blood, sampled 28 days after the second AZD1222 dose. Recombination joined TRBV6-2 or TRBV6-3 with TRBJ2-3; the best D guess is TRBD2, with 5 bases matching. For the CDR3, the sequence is CASSWEHARDTQYF. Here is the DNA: TGTGCCAGCAGCTGGGAGCACGCACGCGATACGCAGTATTTT.